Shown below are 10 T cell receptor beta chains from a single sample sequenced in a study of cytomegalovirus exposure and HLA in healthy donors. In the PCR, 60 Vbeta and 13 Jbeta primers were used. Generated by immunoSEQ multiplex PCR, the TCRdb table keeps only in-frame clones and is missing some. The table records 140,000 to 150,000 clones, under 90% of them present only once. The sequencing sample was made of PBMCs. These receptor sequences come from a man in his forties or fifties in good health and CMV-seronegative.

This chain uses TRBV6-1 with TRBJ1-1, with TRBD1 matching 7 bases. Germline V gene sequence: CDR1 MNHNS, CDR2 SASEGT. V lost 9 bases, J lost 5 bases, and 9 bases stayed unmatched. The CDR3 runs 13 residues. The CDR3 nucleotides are TGTGCCAGTCGGAAGACAGGGCAGACTGAAGCTTTCTTT. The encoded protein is CASRKTGQTEAFF.

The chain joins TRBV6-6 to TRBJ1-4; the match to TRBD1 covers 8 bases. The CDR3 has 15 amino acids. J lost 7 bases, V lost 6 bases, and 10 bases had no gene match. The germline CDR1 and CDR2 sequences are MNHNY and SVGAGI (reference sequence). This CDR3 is CASSPRGDRREKLFF. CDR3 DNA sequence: TGTGCCAGCAGCCCCCGAGGGGACAGGCGTGAAAAACTGTTTTTT.

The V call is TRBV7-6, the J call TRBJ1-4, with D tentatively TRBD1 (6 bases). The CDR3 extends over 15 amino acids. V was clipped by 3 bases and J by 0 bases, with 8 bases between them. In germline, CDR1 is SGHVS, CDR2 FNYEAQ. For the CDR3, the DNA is TGTGCCAGCAGCTTCGGACAGTCAACTAATGAAAAACTGTTTTTT. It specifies CASSFGQSTNEKLFF.

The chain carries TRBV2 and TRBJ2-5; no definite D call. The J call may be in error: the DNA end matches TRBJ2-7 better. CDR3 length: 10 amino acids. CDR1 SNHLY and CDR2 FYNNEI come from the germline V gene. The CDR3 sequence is CASSTYEQYF. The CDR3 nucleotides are TGTGCCAGCAGTACCTACGAGCAGTACTTC.

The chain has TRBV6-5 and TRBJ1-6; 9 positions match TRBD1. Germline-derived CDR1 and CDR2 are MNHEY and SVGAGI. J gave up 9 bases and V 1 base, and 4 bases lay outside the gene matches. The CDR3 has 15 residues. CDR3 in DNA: TGTGCCAGCAGTTACTTGGACAGGGGAGGTTCACCCCTCCACTTT. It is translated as CASSYLDRGGSPLHF.

Here the CDR3 DNA reads TGTGCCAGCAGGTCCGGGACAGCCGATACCGGGGAGCTGTTTTTT. Translating gives CASRSGTADTGELFF. The genes are TRBV7-9 and TRBJ2-2; TRBD1 matches at 7 bases. The trim removed 6 bases at V and 5 bases at J, leaving 9 bases unmatched. Germline V gene lookup returns CDR1 SEHNR and CDR2 FQNEAQ (reference sequence). This CDR3 region has 15 residues.

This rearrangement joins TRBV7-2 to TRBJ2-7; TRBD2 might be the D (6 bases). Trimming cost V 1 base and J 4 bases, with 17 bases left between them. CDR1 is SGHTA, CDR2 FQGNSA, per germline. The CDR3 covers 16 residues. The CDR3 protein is CASSLGWSSGMYEQYF. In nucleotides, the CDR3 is TGTGCCAGCAGCTTAGGGTGGAGTAGCGGAATGTACGAGCAGTACTTC. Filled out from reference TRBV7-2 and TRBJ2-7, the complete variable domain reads GAGVSQSPSNKVTEKGKDVELRCDPISGHTALYWYRQSLGQGLEFLIYFQGNSAPDKSGLPSDRFSAERTGGSVSTLTIQRTQQEDSAVYLCASSLGWSSGMYEQYFGPGTRLTVT.

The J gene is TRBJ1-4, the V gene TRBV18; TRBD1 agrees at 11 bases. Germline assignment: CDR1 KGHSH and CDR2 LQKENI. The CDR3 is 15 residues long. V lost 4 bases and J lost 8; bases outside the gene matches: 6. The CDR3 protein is CASSLPRDRGEKLFF. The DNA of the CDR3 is TGTGCCAGCTCACTACCCCGGGACAGGGGGGAAAAACTGTTTTTT.

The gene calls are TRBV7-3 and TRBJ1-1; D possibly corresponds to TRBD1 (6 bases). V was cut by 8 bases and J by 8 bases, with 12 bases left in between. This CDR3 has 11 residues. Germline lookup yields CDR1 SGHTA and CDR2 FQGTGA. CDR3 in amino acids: CASHRELEAFF. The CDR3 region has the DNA TGTGCCAGCCACAGGGAGCTCGAAGCTTTCTTT.

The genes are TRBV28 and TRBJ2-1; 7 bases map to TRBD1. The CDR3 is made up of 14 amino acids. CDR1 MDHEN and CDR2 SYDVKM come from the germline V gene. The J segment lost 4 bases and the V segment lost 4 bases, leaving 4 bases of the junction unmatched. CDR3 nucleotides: TGTGCCAGCAGTTCTAGGGACAGATACAATGAGCAGTTCTTC. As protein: CASSSRDRYNEQFF.